This passage covers 18 T cell receptor beta chains from one sample sequenced in a study of blood T cell repertoires in COVID-19. Sequencing used immunoSEQ multiplex PCR; TCRdb keeps in-frame clones, though not all of them. The sample yields roughly 220,000 clones, roughly 79% seen once. Material: peripheral blood. These receptors originate from a woman over 75 with COVID-19, enrolled during active disease.

The rearrangement uses TRBV30 and TRBJ1-3; TRBD1 agrees at 7 bases. This CDR3 is 16 amino acids long. Germline CDR1 and CDR2: GTSNPN and SVGIG (reference sequence). The ends lost 3 bases at V and 0 bases at J; junction bases unmatched: 8. The CDR3 nucleotides are TGTGCCTGGAGCCGCCCAGGGGGGAGCTCTGGAAACACCATATATTTT. It translates to CAWSRPGGSSGNTIYF.

The V gene is TRBV19, the J gene TRBJ2-1, with D possibly TRBD2 on 6 matching bases. V was trimmed by 10 bases and J by 0 bases, leaving 22 bases between them. Germline V gene data show CDR1 as LNHDA and CDR2 as SQIVND (reference sequence). The CDR3 covers 17 residues. The CDR3 is CATIDGGISGSYNEQFF. The CDR3 nucleotides are TGTGCCACCATCGACGGAGGGATTAGCGGCTCCTACAATGAGCAGTTCTTC.

This chain uses TRBV30 with TRBJ2-7; 9 nucleotides agree with TRBD1. The CDR3 consists of 14 residues. The V segment lost 2 bases and the J segment 6 bases; nucleotides outside the gene matches: 8. Germline lookup yields CDR1 GTSNPN and CDR2 SVGIG (reference sequence). The CDR3 nucleotides read TGTGCCTGGAGTCTCCTGACAGGGGGGAGCGAGCAGTACTTC. It yields the protein CAWSLLTGGSEQYF. The full variable domain, in which reference TRBV30 and TRBJ2-7 provide the parts outside the CDR3, is SQTIHQWPATLVQPVGSPLSLECTVEGTSNPNLYWYRQAAGRGLQLLFYSVGIGQISSEVPQNLSASRPQDRQFILSSKKLLLSDSGFYLCAWSLLTGGSEQYFGPGTRLTVT.

CDR3 coding DNA: TGTGCCAGCAGCCAAGAAGGCAACAGGGGGCTTACTGAAGCTTTCTTT. Translation gives CASSQEGNRGLTEAFF. V and J are TRBV4-2 and TRBJ1-1, with TRBD1 matching over 9 bases. Germline assignment: CDR1 LGHNA and CDR2 YNFKEQ. Trimming at V came to 0 bases and at J to 5 bases, leaving 7 bases not matched to a gene. This CDR3 is 16 amino acids long.

This chain links TRBV5-1 with TRBJ1-2; no clear D. The V end was cut by 4 bases, the J end by 7 bases, with 23 bases between. Looked up from germline, CDR1 is SGHRS and CDR2 is YFSETQ. The CDR3 is 16 residues long. CDR3 sequence (DNA): TGCGCCAGCAGCCCCCCGGGAACAGCCCTCAGCCCTGGCTACACCTTC. Encoded protein: CASSPPGTALSPGYTF.

This clone has only a few counts. The chain carries TRBV18 and TRBJ2-2, with D maybe TRBD1 (5 bases). Trimming cost V 1 base and J 6 bases, with 6 bases left between them. The CDR3 has 13 residues. The germline V gene has CDR1 KGHSH and CDR2 LQKENI. CDR3 DNA sequence: TGTGCCAGCTCACCACGGGGCCCCGGGGAGCTGTTTTTT. It codes for CASSPRGPGELFF.

The J gene is TRBJ1-1, the V gene TRBV10-1; a weak D match, TRBD1 (5 bases). Germline V gene lookup returns CDR1 WNHNN and CDR2 SYGVQD (reference sequence). V was pared by 3 bases and J by 0 bases, with 8 bases between. This CDR3 is 14 amino acids long. CDR3 residues: CASSESGMNTEAFF. CDR3 coding DNA: TGCGCCAGCAGTGAATCAGGGATGAACACTGAAGCTTTCTTT.

The rearrangement uses TRBV3-1 (or the pseudogene TRBV3-2) and TRBJ1-6; D is unresolved. The CDR3 has 13 amino acids. V was trimmed by 0 bases and J by 7 bases, leaving 4 bases between them. The germline CDR1 and CDR2 sequences are LGHDT and YNNKEL (reference sequence). The CDR3 here is CASSQDLNSPLHF. CDR3 sequence (DNA): TGTGCCAGCAGCCAAGATCTAAATTCACCCCTCCACTTT.

This clone was counted only a few times. The rearrangement joins TRBV19 to TRBJ1-3, with 8 bases lining up with TRBD1. Germline V CDR1 and CDR2: LNHDA, SQIVND (reference sequence). The V segment lost 3 bases and the J segment 4 bases; nucleotides outside the gene matches: 5. This CDR3 contains 15 residues. DNA of the CDR3: TGTGCCAGTAGTATGGACAGGGCGACAGGAAACACCATATATTTT. Amino acid sequence: CASSMDRATGNTIYF. Together with reference TRBV19 and TRBJ1-3, the CDR3 gives the full variable domain: DGGITQSPKYLFRKEGQNVTLSCEQNLNHDAMYWYRQDPGQGLRLIYYSQIVNDFQKGDIAEGYSVSREKKESFPLTVTSAQKNPTAFYLCASSMDRATGNTIYFGEGSWLTVV.

The rearrangement uses TRBV4-1 and TRBJ2-4, with D perhaps matching TRBD2 (6 bases). CDR1 is MGHRA, CDR2 YSYEKL, per germline. CDR3 length: 15 amino acids. With 3 bases removed from V and 5 bases from J, the gap between germline ends came to 14 bases. As DNA, the CDR3 is TGCGCCAGCAGCCACCCCGGAGGGCTACAAAACATTCAGTACTTC. As protein: CASSHPGGLQNIQYF.

The V and J genes are TRBV18 and TRBJ2-2; D remains ambiguous. The V and J ends lost 0 bases and 1 base respectively, with 6 bases between them. CDR1 and CDR2 from the germline V gene are KGHSH and LQKENI. The CDR3 runs to 15 residues. The CDR3 here is CASSPPSQNTGELFF. The CDR3, as DNA: TGTGCCAGCTCACCACCAAGCCAGAACACCGGGGAGCTGTTTTTT.

The chain has TRBV28 and TRBJ1-5, with D possibly being TRBD1 (6 bases). From germline, CDR1 is MDHEN and CDR2 SYDVKM. The CDR3 covers 16 residues. Trimming removed 3 bases at V and 3 bases at J, with 15 bases between. In nucleotides, the CDR3 is TGTGCCAGCAGTTTCTTACAGGGTGTTAACAATCAGCCCCAGCATTTT. This gives the protein CASSFLQGVNNQPQHF.

This clone was counted between two and nine times. CDR3: CASSLTAGTEAFF. CDR3 bases: TGTGCCAGCAGCTTAACGGCGGGGACTGAAGCTTTCTTT. The rearrangement links TRBV7-3 to TRBJ1-1; no definite D call. This CDR3 has 13 amino acids. V was pared by 0 bases and J by 5 bases, with 7 bases between. CDR1 and CDR2 (germline): SGHTA, FQGTGA.

The genes are TRBV5-1 and TRBJ2-1, with 14 positions matching TRBD2. The CDR3 has 15 residues. V lost 3 bases and J lost 9; bases outside the gene matches: 5. Germline values: CDR1 SGHRS, CDR2 YFSETQ. CDR3 DNA: TGCGCCAGCAGCTCGGGACTAGCGGGAGACATTGAGCAGTTCTTC. It codes for CASSSGLAGDIEQFF.

The rearrangement joins TRBV20-1 to TRBJ2-5; D possibly corresponds to TRBD1 (6 bases). The germline gives CDR1 DFQATT, CDR2 SNEGSKA (reference sequence). V lost 6 bases, J lost 5 bases, and 10 bases lay in between. The CDR3 contains 11 residues. The CDR3 loop reads CSAAQGETQYF. As DNA, the CDR3 is TGCAGTGCGGCCCAGGGGGAGACCCAGTACTTC.

There are a few counts of this clone. The CDR3 region is CATSEEGSPAFF. The CDR3 DNA reads TGTGCCACCAGTGAGGAAGGGAGCCCAGCTTTCTTT. The chain is built from TRBV24-1 and TRBJ1-1; D remains unclear. The germline V gene has CDR1 KGHDR and CDR2 SFDVKD. CDR3 length equals 12 residues. V lost 4 bases and J 10 bases, leaving 12 bases between the germline ends.

The chain recombines TRBV5-1 with TRBJ2-1; TRBD2 matches at 7 bases. This CDR3 spans 14 amino acids. The germline V gene encodes CDR1 SGHRS and CDR2 YFSETQ. V trimming: 3 bases; J trimming: 5 bases; junction bases outside the gene matches: 5. The CDR3 here is CASSWGTTHNEQFF. The CDR3 region has the DNA TGCGCCAGCAGCTGGGGGACTACCCACAATGAGCAGTTCTTC.

The chain recombines TRBV7-2 with TRBJ2-3; 8 positions agree with TRBD2. The CDR3 has 17 residues. Germline trimming cut 1 base from V and 0 bases from J; bases unmatched to any gene: 6. Germline assignment: CDR1 SGHTA and CDR2 FQGNSA. CDR3 amino acids: CASSLVGGGGSTDTQYF. The DNA for the CDR3 is TGTGCCAGCAGCTTAGTCGGTGGCGGGGGGAGCACAGATACGCAGTATTTT.